Included here is one T cell receptor beta chain sequence, with context. The data are from a study of blood T cell repertoires in COVID-19. The method was immunoSEQ multiplex PCR; TCRdb's version includes in-frame clones alone and lacks a portion of them. This repertoire shows 250,000 or so clones, 85% to 95% found once; its top ten account for approximately 2.9%. Germline assignment: CDR1 SGHNT and CDR2 YENEEA. The V gene lost 2 bases and the J gene lost 4 bases, with 11 bases spanning the gap. The CDR3 runs to 14 residues. The chain recombines TRBV11-3 with TRBJ1-2; D is unclear. This clonotype was obtained from a man aged 40-55 years who had been exposed to COVID-19. The sequencing input was PBMCs or T cells enriched from blood (not recorded which). The CDR3 sequence is CASSLYLSGYGYTF. The CDR3 DNA is TGTGCCAGCAGCTTATATTTAAGCGGCTATGGCTACACCTTC.